This T cell receptor (beta chain) is from a study of blood T cell repertoires in COVID-19. Study-level information: COVID-19 samples collected from the United States, Italy and Spain covered acute and convalescent phases. PBMCs, B-cell-depleted T cells, or T cells provided the cDNA or gDNA that made up the material.

The data were produced by immunoSEQ multiplex PCR, yet TCRdb's version contains in-frame clones alone and is incomplete. The sample holds hundreds of thousands of clones, under 95% seen once. The CDR3 loop spans 14 amino acids. Trimming removed 0 bases from V and 8 bases from J, with 10 bases in between. Germline V gene sequence: CDR1 LGHNA, CDR2 YSLEER. Sequences were obtained from peripheral blood. The V and J genes are TRBV4-3 and TRBJ1-4; D is possibly TRBD1 (5 bases). This sequence originates from a woman aged 18-29 years who had recovered from COVID-19. The CDR3 DNA is TGCGCCAGCAGCCAAGAGGGGCGTGTCGAAAAACTGTTTTTT. Protein sequence: CASSQEGRVEKLFF.